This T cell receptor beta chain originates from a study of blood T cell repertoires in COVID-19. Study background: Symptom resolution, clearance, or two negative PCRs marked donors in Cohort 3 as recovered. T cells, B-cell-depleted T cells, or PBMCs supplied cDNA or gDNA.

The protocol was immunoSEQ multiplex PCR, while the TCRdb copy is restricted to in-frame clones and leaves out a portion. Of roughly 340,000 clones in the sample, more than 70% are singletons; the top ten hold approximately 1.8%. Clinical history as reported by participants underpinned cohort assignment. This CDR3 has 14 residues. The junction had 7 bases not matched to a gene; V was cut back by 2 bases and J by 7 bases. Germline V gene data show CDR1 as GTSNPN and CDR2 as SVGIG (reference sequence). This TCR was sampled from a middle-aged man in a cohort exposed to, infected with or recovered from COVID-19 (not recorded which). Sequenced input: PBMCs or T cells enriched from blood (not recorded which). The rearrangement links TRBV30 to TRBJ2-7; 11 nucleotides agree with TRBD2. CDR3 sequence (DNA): TGTGCCTGGAGTATAGCGGGAGGGGCTCGGGAGCAGTACTTC. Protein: CAWSIAGGAREQYF.